The rows below give T cell receptor beta chains drawn from one sample of a study of PD-L1 blockade in urothelial cancer. The protocol was immunoSEQ multiplex PCR, while the TCRdb copy is restricted to in-frame clones and leaves out a portion. The table has some 80,000 clones, around 81% seen once; the top ten hold under 8.5%. The sample here was PBMCs, taken around atezolizumab (anti-PD-L1) treatment. The source of these receptors is a man between 40 and 49 years old with urothelial cancer. CDR3s include the opening cysteine and the closing phenylalanine or tryptophan. A D gene is named only where the DNA matches it firmly.

d_gene: NA
v_gene: TRBV19
j_gene: TRBJ2-2
CDR3aa: CASSIVGSTGELFF

d_gene: TRBD1
v_gene: TRBV27
j_gene: TRBJ2-7
CDR3aa: CASSPRQGALSYEQYF

d_gene: NA
v_gene: TRBV5-4
j_gene: TRBJ1-2
CDR3aa: CASSLAGYGYTF

d_gene: NA
v_gene: TRBV6-6
j_gene: TRBJ1-1
CDR3aa: CASSTGRNTEAFF

d_gene: TRBD2
v_gene: TRBV30
j_gene: TRBJ2-7
CDR3aa: CAWSAVGLAVYEQYF

d_gene: NA
v_gene: TRBV5-1
j_gene: TRBJ2-7
CDR3aa: CASSLEAGRKEQYF

d_gene: TRBD2
v_gene: TRBV28
j_gene: TRBJ2-1
CDR3aa: CASRKGLADNNEQFF

d_gene: NA
v_gene: TRBV5-6
j_gene: TRBJ2-5
CDR3aa: CASSLGQLQETQYF

d_gene: TRBD1
v_gene: TRBV15
j_gene: TRBJ1-5
CDR3aa: CATRGQGGGQPQHF

d_gene: TRBD1
v_gene: TRBV6-1
j_gene: TRBJ1-6
CDR3aa: CASRTGGAWNSPLHF

d_gene: NA
v_gene: TRBV7-2
j_gene: TRBJ2-1
CDR3aa: CASSYQGGNEQFF

d_gene: NA
v_gene: TRBV21-1
j_gene: TRBJ1-2
CDR3aa: CATTGRGFGYTF

d_gene: NA
v_gene: TRBV7-3
j_gene: TRBJ1-2
CDR3aa: CASSLIGTSNYGYTF

d_gene: TRBD1
v_gene: TRBV14
j_gene: TRBJ1-1
CDR3aa: CASSPWTGLDTEAFF

d_gene: NA
v_gene: TRBV29-1
j_gene: TRBJ1-3
CDR3aa: CSVAGFSGNTIYF

d_gene: TRBD2
v_gene: TRBV5-1
j_gene: TRBJ2-7
CDR3aa: CASSGGLAAYATSYEQYF

d_gene: NA
v_gene: TRBV5-6
j_gene: TRBJ2-1
CDR3aa: CASAAGAGNEQFF

d_gene: TRBD2
v_gene: TRBV7-7
j_gene: TRBJ2-7
CDR3aa: CASSWRRAGGPSSYEQYF

d_gene: NA
v_gene: TRBV28
j_gene: TRBJ2-3
CDR3aa: CASTTGFLGTDTQYF

d_gene: TRBD2
v_gene: TRBV5-4
j_gene: TRBJ2-5
CDR3aa: CASSLSSPGGAETQYF

d_gene: TRBD2
v_gene: TRBV30
j_gene: TRBJ2-3
CDR3aa: CAWGLAGLTDTQYF

d_gene: TRBD1
v_gene: TRBV6-5
j_gene: TRBJ1-2
CDR3aa: CASTLNGQGNYGYTF

d_gene: TRBD1
v_gene: TRBV19
j_gene: TRBJ1-3
CDR3aa: CASSIEGTVPGNTIYF

d_gene: TRBD1
v_gene: TRBV2
j_gene: TRBJ1-4
CDR3aa: CASRGQTNEKLFF

d_gene: TRBD1
v_gene: TRBV11-2
j_gene: TRBJ2-3
CDR3aa: CASTWDRVADTQYF

d_gene: TRBD1
v_gene: TRBV5-1
j_gene: TRBJ1-2
CDR3aa: CASSTGQGYGYTF